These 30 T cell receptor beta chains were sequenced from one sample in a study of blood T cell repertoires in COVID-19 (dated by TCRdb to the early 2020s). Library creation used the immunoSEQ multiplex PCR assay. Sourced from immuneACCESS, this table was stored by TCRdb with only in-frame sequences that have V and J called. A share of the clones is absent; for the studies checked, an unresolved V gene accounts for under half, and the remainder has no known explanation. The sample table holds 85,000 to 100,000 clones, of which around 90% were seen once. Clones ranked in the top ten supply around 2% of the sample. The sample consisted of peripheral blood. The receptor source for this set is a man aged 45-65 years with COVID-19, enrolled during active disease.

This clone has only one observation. The DNA of the CDR3 is TGCGCCAGCAGCCAAGAAGAATTCCGCCGACTGGGCTATGGCTACACCTTC. Protein sequence: CASSQEEFRRLGYGYTF. This rearrangement joins TRBV4-1 to TRBJ1-2; D is ambiguous. CDR3 length equals 17 residues. Trimming stripped 0 bases from V and 4 bases from J, with 18 bases between. Germline V gene data show CDR1 as MGHRA and CDR2 as YSYEKL.

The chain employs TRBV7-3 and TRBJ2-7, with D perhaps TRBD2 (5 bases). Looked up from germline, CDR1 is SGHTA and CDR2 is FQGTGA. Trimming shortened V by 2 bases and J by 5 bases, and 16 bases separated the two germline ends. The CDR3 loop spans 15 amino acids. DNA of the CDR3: TGTGCCAGCAGCTTATCGCGGGCCTCGGTTGACGAGCAGTACTTC. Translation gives CASSLSRASVDEQYF.

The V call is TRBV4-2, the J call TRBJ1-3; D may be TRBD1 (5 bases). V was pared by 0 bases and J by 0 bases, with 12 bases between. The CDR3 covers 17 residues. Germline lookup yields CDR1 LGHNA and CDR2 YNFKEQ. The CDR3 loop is CASSQDRTGFSGNTIYF. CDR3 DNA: TGTGCCAGCAGCCAAGATAGAACAGGATTCTCTGGAAACACCATATATTTT.

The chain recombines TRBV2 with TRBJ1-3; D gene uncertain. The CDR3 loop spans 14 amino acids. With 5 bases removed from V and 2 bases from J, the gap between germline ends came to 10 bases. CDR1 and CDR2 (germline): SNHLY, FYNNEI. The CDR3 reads CASSPISAGNTIYF. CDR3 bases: TGTGCCAGCAGTCCCATCTCGGCTGGAAACACCATATATTTT.

This CDR3 is CASSLEHPGGLTGELFF. The CDR3 bases are TGTGCCAGCAGCTTGGAGCACCCCGGTGGCCTCACCGGGGAGCTGTTTTTT. The chain joins TRBV7-6 to TRBJ2-2; D not resolved. Germline-derived CDR1 and CDR2 are SGHVS and FNYEAQ. This CDR3 has 17 amino acids. Trimming took 3 bases from V and 4 from J, leaving 18 bases between them.

CDR3 nucleotide sequence: TGTGCCAGTACCCCCGGGGGGATTAACTATGGCTACACCTTC. The encoded protein is CASTPGGINYGYTF. The genes are TRBV19 and TRBJ1-2; possible D gene TRBD1, 5 bases. Germline V lookup: CDR1 LNHDA, CDR2 SQIVND (reference sequence). The CDR3 runs to 14 residues. The V and J ends lost 7 bases and 1 base respectively, with 13 bases between them.

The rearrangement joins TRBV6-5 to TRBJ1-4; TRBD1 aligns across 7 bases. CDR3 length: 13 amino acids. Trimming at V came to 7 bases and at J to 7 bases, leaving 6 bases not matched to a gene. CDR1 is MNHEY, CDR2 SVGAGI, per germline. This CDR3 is CASTGGSIEKLFF. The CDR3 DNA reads TGTGCCAGCACAGGGGGTAGTATTGAAAAACTGTTTTTT.

CDR3 residues: CASSVWRGPSYEQYF. The DNA for the CDR3 is TGTGCCAGCAGTGTTTGGCGGGGGCCCTCCTACGAGCAGTACTTC. The V gene is TRBV2, the J gene TRBJ2-7; tentatively, D is TRBD2 (7 bases). The V end was cut by 4 bases, the J end by 0 bases, with 13 bases between. Germline assignment: CDR1 SNHLY and CDR2 FYNNEI. The CDR3 consists of 15 residues.

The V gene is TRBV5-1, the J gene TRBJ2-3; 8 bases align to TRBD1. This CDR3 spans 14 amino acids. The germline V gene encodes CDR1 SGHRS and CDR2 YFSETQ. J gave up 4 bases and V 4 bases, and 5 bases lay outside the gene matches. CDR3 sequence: CASSRDRSPDTQYF. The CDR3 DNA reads TGCGCCAGCAGCCGGGACAGGTCCCCAGATACGCAGTATTTT.

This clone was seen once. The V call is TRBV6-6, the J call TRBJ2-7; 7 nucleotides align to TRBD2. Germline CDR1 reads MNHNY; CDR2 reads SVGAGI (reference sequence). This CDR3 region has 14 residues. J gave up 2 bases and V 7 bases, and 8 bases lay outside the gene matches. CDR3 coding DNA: TGTGCCAGCATCGACGGGGCGGGGGCCTACGAGCAGTACTTC. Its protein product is CASIDGAGAYEQYF.

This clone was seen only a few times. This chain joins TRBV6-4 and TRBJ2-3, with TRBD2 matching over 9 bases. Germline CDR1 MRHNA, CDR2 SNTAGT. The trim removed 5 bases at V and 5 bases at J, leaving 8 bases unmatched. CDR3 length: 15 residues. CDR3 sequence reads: CASSQSGGSGDTQYF. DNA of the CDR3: TGTGCCAGCAGTCAGAGCGGGGGGTCCGGAGATACGCAGTATTTT.

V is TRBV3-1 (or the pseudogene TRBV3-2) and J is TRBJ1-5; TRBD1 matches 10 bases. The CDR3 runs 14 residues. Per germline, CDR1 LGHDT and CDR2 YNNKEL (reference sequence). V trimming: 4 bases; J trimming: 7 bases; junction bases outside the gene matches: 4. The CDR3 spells CASSRGQGGQPQHF. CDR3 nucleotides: TGTGCCAGCAGCCGAGGACAGGGGGGGCAGCCCCAGCATTTT.

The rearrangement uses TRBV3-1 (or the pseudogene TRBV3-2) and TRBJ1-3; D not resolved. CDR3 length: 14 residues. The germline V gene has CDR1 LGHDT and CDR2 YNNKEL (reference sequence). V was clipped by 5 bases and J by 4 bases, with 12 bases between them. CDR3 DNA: TGTGCCAGCAGCTCCGGACCGGGGGGAAACACCATATATTTT. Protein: CASSSGPGGNTIYF.

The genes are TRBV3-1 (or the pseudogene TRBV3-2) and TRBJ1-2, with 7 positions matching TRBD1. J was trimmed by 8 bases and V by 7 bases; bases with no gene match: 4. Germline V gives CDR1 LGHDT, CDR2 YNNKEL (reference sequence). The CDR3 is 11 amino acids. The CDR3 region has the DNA TGTGCCAGCACGGGAGGGGGCGGCTACACCTTC. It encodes CASTGGGGYTF.

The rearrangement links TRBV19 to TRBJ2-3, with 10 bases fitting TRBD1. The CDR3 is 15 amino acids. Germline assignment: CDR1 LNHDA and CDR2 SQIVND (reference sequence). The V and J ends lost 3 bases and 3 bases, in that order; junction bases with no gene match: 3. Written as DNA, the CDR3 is TGTGCCAGTAGTATTGGGACAGGGGTAACAGATACGCAGTATTTT. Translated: CASSIGTGVTDTQYF.

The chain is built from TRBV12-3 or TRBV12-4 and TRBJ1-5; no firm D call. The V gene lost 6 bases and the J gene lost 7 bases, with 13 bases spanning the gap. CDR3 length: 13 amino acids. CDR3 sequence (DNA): TGTGCCAGCAGCACCCGGGAGAGGCAGCCCCAGCATTTT. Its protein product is CASSTRERQPQHF.

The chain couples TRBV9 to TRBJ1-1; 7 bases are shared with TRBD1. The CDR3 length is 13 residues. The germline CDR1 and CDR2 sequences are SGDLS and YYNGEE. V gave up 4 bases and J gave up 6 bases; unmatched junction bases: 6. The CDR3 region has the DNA TGTGCCAGCAGCCGACAGGGCTTATCTGAAGCTTTCTTT. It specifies CASSRQGLSEAFF.

The CDR3 region has the DNA TGTGCCAGCAGACGACTCTCCGACGGGGAGCTGTTTTTT. The encoded protein is CASRRLSDGELFF. The J gene is TRBJ2-2, the V gene TRBV2, with D unresolved. The CDR3 loop spans 13 amino acids. Trimming cost V 6 bases and J 7 bases, with 12 bases left between them. Germline-derived CDR1 and CDR2 are SNHLY and FYNNEI.

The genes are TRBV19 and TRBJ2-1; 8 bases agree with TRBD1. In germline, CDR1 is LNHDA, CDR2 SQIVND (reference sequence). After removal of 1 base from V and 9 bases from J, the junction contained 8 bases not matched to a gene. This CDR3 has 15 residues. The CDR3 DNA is TGTGCCAGTAGTATAGCGATGGACAGGGTGAGTGAGCAGTTCTTC. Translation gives CASSIAMDRVSEQFF.

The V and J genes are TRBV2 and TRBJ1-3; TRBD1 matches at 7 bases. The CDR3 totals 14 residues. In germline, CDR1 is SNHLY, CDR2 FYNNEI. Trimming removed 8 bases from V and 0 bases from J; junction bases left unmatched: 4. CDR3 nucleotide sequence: TGTGCCAGCCTGGGACAGTACTCTGGAAACACCATATATTTT. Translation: CASLGQYSGNTIYF.

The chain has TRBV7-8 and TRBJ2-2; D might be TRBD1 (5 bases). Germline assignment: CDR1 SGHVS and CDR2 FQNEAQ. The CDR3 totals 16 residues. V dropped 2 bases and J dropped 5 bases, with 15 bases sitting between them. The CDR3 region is CASSLSGQGFTGELFF. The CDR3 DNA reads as TGTGCCAGCAGCTTATCAGGGCAGGGTTTTACCGGGGAGCTGTTTTTT.

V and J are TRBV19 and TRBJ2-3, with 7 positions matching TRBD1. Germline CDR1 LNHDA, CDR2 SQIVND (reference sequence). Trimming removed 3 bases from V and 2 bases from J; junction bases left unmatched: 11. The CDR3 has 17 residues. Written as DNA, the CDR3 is TGTGCCAGTAGTATGGGGTTTGAGGGGGCCTTCACAGATACGCAGTATTTT. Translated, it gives CASSMGFEGAFTDTQYF.

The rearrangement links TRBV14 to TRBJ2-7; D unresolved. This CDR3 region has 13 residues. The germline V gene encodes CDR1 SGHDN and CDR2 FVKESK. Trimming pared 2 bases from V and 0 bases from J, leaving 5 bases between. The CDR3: CASSQRHSYEQYF. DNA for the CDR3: TGTGCCAGCAGCCAACGACACTCCTACGAGCAGTACTTC. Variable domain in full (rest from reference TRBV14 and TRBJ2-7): EAGVTQFPSHSVIEKGQTVTLRCDPISGHDNLYWYRRVMGKEIKFLLHFVKESKQDESGMPNNRFLAERTGGTYSTLKVQPAELEDSGVYFCASSQRHSYEQYFGPGTRLTVT.

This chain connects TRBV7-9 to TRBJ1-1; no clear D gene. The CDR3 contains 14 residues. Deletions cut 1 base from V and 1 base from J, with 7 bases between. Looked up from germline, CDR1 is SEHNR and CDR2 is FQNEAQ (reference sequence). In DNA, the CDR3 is TGTGCCAGCAGCTTAGTAGCTGCGAACACTGAAGCTTTCTTT. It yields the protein CASSLVAANTEAFF.

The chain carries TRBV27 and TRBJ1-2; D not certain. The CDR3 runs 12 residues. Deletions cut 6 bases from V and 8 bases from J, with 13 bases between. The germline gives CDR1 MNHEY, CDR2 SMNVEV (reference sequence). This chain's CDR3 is CASRSIEGGYTF. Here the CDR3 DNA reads TGTGCCAGCAGATCTATAGAGGGAGGCTACACCTTC.

For the CDR3, the DNA is TGTGCCAGCAGTCCCCAGGGGGACACCTCAGCTTTCTTT. Translating it yields CASSPQGDTSAFF. This rearrangement joins TRBV6-5 to TRBJ1-1, with 7 nucleotides matching TRBD1. The CDR3 covers 13 residues. Germline V lookup: CDR1 MNHEY, CDR2 SVGAGI. J gave up 10 bases and V 5 bases, and 10 bases lay outside the gene matches.

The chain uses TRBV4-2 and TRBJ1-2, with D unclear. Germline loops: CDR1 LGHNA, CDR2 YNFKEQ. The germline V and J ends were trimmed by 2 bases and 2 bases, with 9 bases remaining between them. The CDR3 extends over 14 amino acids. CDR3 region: CASSQWGGNYGYTF. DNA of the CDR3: TGTGCCAGCAGCCAATGGGGAGGGAACTATGGCTACACCTTC.

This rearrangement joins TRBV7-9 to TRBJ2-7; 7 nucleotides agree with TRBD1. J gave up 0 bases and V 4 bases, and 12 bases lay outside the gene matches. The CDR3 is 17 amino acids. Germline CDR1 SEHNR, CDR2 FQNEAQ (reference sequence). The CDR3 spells CASSSIFTGARSYEQYF. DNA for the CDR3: TGTGCCAGCAGCTCTATCTTTACAGGGGCCCGCTCCTACGAGCAGTACTTC.

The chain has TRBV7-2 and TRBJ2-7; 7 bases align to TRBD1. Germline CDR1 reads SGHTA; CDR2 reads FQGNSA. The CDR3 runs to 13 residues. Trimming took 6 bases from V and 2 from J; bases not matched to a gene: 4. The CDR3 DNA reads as TGTGCCAGCAGACAGGGGACCCCCTACGAGCAGTACTTC. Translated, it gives CASRQGTPYEQYF.

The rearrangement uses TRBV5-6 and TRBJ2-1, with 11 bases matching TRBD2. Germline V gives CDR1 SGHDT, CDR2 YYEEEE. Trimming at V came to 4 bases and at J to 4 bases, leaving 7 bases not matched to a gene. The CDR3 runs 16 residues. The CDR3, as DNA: TGTGCCAGCAGCAAGGGACTAGCGGCAAAATACAATGAGCAGTTCTTC. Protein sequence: CASSKGLAAKYNEQFF. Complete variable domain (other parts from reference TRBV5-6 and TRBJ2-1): DAGVTQSPTHLIKTRGQQVTLRCSPKSGHDTVSWYQQALGQGPQFIFQYYEEEERQRGNFPDRFSGHQFPNYSSELNVNALLLGDSALYLCASSKGLAAKYNEQFFGPGTRLTVL.